The next 19 T cell receptor beta chains were all read from a single sample in a study of cytomegalovirus exposure and HLA in healthy donors. PCR primers comprised 60 Vbeta and 13 Jbeta primers. TCRdb's table, derived via immunoSEQ multiplex PCR, lists solely in-frame clones and lacks some. Among 150,000 or so clones listed, just over 70% were seen once. The sample taken for sequencing was PBMCs. These receptors all stem from a man younger than 35 in good health and CMV-seropositive.

The rearrangement uses TRBV18 and TRBJ2-7, with 11 nucleotides matching TRBD2. This CDR3 is built from 15 residues. The V gene end was trimmed by 3 bases and the J gene end by 6 bases; junction bases not matched to a gene: 7. Per germline, CDR1 KGHSH and CDR2 LQKENI. DNA of the CDR3: TGTGCCAGCTCACCTAGCGGGAGGGACCTTTCCGAGCAGTACGTC. It codes for CASSPSGRDLSEQYV.

The V and J genes are TRBV7-2 and TRBJ2-3, with D tentatively TRBD1 (5 bases). Looked up from germline, CDR1 is SGHTA and CDR2 is FQGNSA. This CDR3 has 15 residues. Deletions cut 2 bases from V and 5 bases from J, with 14 bases between. The chain's CDR3 is CASSLPGPQRDTQYF. The CDR3, as DNA: TGTGCCAGCAGCTTACCAGGGCCCCAGAGAGATACGCAGTATTTT.

The V and J genes are TRBV4-1 and TRBJ2-7; D is perhaps TRBD1 (5 bases). CDR3 length equals 14 residues. Germline assignment: CDR1 MGHRA and CDR2 YSYEKL. V lost 0 bases and J lost 4, with 10 bases in between. Written as DNA, the CDR3 is TGCGCCAGCAGCCAAGATCAGGGCCTATACGAGCAGTACGTC. It is translated as CASSQDQGLYEQYV.

This chain joins TRBV5-5 and TRBJ1-5; no clear D. Trimming left V 4 bases short and J 3 bases short, with 17 bases between. The V gene's germline CDR1 is SGHKS and CDR2 YYEKEE (reference sequence). The CDR3 runs 16 residues. The CDR3: CASSPLLGLHNQPQHF. CDR3 nucleotides: TGTGCCAGCAGCCCACTGTTGGGCCTTCACAATCAGCCCCAGCATTTT.

This clone has more than one count but fewer than ten. The rearrangement uses TRBV13 and TRBJ2-7; D ambiguous. The CDR3 consists of 14 residues. Per the germline V gene, CDR1 is PRHDT and CDR2 is FYEKMQ (reference sequence). Trimming left V 1 base short and J 3 bases short, with 10 bases between. CDR3: CASSLAAENYEQYV. For the CDR3, the DNA is TGTGCCAGCAGCTTAGCTGCGGAGAACTACGAGCAGTACGTC.

The chain joins TRBV5-6 to TRBJ2-5; 12 bases match TRBD2. The CDR3 is made up of 19 amino acids. The germline V gene has CDR1 SGHDT and CDR2 YYEEEE. The V and J ends lost 0 bases and 0 bases, in that order; junction bases with no gene match: 9. The CDR3 DNA sequence: TGTGCCAGCAGCTTGGCCCGAGTCGGACTAGCGGGATACCAAGAGACCCAGTACTTC. This encodes CASSLARVGLAGYQETQYF.

V usage is TRBV28 and J usage is TRBJ2-3, with 9 bases matching TRBD2. This CDR3 has 17 amino acids. V trimming: 4 bases; J trimming: 5 bases; junction bases outside the gene matches: 13. From germline, CDR1 is MDHEN and CDR2 SYDVKM. The DNA of the CDR3 is TGTGCCAGCAGTTGGCCCAAGGAGCGGGGGGTCCAAGATACGCAGTATTTT. This translates into CASSWPKERGVQDTQYF.

In its sample, this clone was seen a few times. The gene calls are TRBV2 and TRBJ1-4; the D gene is possibly TRBD1 (5 bases). With 6 bases removed from V and 0 bases from J, the gap between germline ends came to 11 bases. CDR3 length: 15 residues. CDR1 SNHLY and CDR2 FYNNEI come from the germline V gene. This CDR3 reads CASRAYRSTNEKLFF. Written as DNA, the CDR3 is TGTGCCAGCAGGGCTTACAGGTCAACTAATGAAAAACTGTTTTTT.

The V and J genes are TRBV7-9 and TRBJ2-2; D possibly corresponds to TRBD1 (5 bases). Trimming stripped 5 bases from V and 5 bases from J, with 15 bases between. Looked up from germline, CDR1 is SEHNR and CDR2 is FQNEAQ (reference sequence). The CDR3 totals 15 residues. In DNA, the CDR3 is TGTGCCAGCAGCCGAGCAGGGATTCAAACCGGGGAGCTGTTTTTT. This sequence encodes CASSRAGIQTGELFF.

This clone was seen a few times. The chain has TRBV7-9 and TRBJ2-7; 10 nucleotides align to TRBD1. This CDR3 is built from 16 residues. Per germline, CDR1 SEHNR and CDR2 FQNEAQ (reference sequence). V lost 5 bases, J lost 5 bases, and 12 bases stayed unmatched. The CDR3 region has the DNA TGTGCCAGCAGCCCTAGCACGGGACAGGGGTTTAACGAGCAGTACGTC. This gives the protein CASSPSTGQGFNEQYV.

The chain links TRBV15 to TRBJ2-3; the D is unclear. The CDR3 runs 11 residues. The germline V gene encodes CDR1 LNHNV and CDR2 YYDKDF (reference sequence). V was clipped by 5 bases and J by 8 bases, with 8 bases between them. CDR3 nucleotides: TGTGCCACCAGCTCCCTTCGTACGCAGTATTTT. As protein: CATSSLRTQYF.

The chain combines TRBV2 with TRBJ2-2, with 8 bases fitting TRBD1. Germline CDR1 SNHLY, CDR2 FYNNEI. The V segment lost 0 bases and the J segment 3 bases; nucleotides outside the gene matches: 6. CDR3 length: 17 amino acids. CDR3 sequence (DNA): TGTGCCAGCAGTGAAGCAGCGGACAGGGATTACACCGGGGAGCTGTTTTTT. This codes for CASSEAADRDYTGELFF.

The CDR3 DNA reads TGTGCCAGTAGTATAGATCGGCTGGACAAAGGTGAGCAGTTCTTC. Protein: CASSIDRLDKGEQFF. The chain is built from TRBV19 and TRBJ2-1; maybe TRBD1 (5 bases). V dropped 0 bases and J dropped 9 bases, with 15 bases sitting between them. CDR1 and CDR2 (germline): LNHDA, SQIVND (reference sequence). The CDR3 length is 15 residues.

This clone has only a few counts. V and J are TRBV7-8 and TRBJ1-1; 9 bases are a match to TRBD1. Germline-derived CDR1 and CDR2 are SGHVS and FQNEAQ. The length of the CDR3 is 15 residues. V dropped 5 bases and J dropped 5; count of bases not matched to a gene: 9. The CDR3 region has the DNA TGTGCCAGCAGCCAAACAGGGGGCGTGCGTACTGAAGCTTTCTTT. Its protein product is CASSQTGGVRTEAFF.

The V call is TRBV10-3, the J call TRBJ1-4, with a weak D call TRBD1 (5 bases). Germline V CDR1 and CDR2: ENHRY, SYGVKD. The CDR3 runs 13 residues. V lost 8 bases and J 8 bases, leaving 15 bases between the germline ends. The CDR3 nucleotides read TGTGCCATCCGGGACTCCACCGGGGAAAAACTGTTTTTT. Protein sequence: CAIRDSTGEKLFF.

The chain combines TRBV11-2 with TRBJ2-2; D is possibly TRBD2 (7 bases). Germline assignment: CDR1 SGHAT and CDR2 FQNNGV. Trimming left V 2 bases short and J 7 bases short, with 11 bases between. The CDR3 has 14 residues. CDR3 sequence: CASSLTGRVGELFF. In DNA form, the CDR3 reads TGTGCCAGCAGCTTAACAGGGAGGGTCGGGGAGCTGTTTTTT.

CDR3 region: CASTRGTTTMNTEAFF. The DNA for the CDR3 is TGTGCCAGTACCAGGGGGACAACTACAATGAACACTGAAGCTTTCTTT. The chain links TRBV19 to TRBJ1-1; TRBD1 matches at 7 bases. With 7 bases clipped from V and 0 bases from J, the junction kept 11 bases outside the gene matches. Germline lookup yields CDR1 LNHDA and CDR2 SQIVND (reference sequence). This CDR3 is built from 16 residues.

This clone showed up just a few times. This rearrangement joins TRBV11-1 to TRBJ1-4; 8 bases agree with TRBD1. Germline loops: CDR1 SGHAT, CDR2 FQDESV (reference sequence). There are 13 residues in the CDR3. The V gene end was trimmed by 5 bases and the J gene end by 7 bases; junction bases not matched to a gene: 3. The CDR3 spells CASSADRGEKLFF. The CDR3 DNA sequence: TGTGCCAGCAGCGCCGACAGGGGTGAAAAACTGTTTTTT. Drawing the rest from reference TRBV11-1 and TRBJ1-4, the complete variable domain is EAEVAQSPRYKITEKSQAVAFWCDPISGHATLYWYRQILGQGPELLVQFQDESVVDDSQLPKDRFSAERLKGVDSTLKIQPAELGDSAMYLCASSADRGEKLFFGSGTQLSVL.

The chain joins TRBV7-2 to TRBJ2-3; 9 positions match TRBD2. V trimming: 5 bases; J trimming: 2 bases; junction bases outside the gene matches: 5. The germline V gene has CDR1 SGHTA and CDR2 FQGNSA. The CDR3 length is 15 residues. The CDR3 region is CASSTTSGSTDTQYF. DNA for the CDR3: TGTGCCAGCAGCACTACTAGCGGGTCCACAGATACGCAGTATTTT.